What follows are 19 T cell receptor beta chains derived from one specimen sequenced in a study of CD8 T cells in ankylosing spondylitis. Study-wide results and limits: Ankylosing spondylitis blood appeared to carry a characteristic TCR beta motif of several highly homologous variants.

Antigen specificity for these receptors is unknown. TCRdb used MiXCR to reprocess the 5' RACE reads, holding one entry per CDR3 protein. The data contain 350,000 or so distinct CDR3 sequences, roughly 8% of them singletons. Sequencing was performed on blood, either unsorted or a sorted T cell fraction (not recorded which). These receptors all stem from a male donor with ankylosing spondylitis.

This clonotype has just a few counts. The rearrangement uses TRBV28 and TRBJ1-4; 8 bases line up with TRBD1. CDR1 is MDHEN, CDR2 SYDVKM, per germline. This CDR3 contains 14 residues. V shed 4 bases, J shed 8 bases, and the junction held 6 bases outside the gene matches. CDR3: CASSYRGVREKLFF. The CDR3 DNA reads as TGTGCCAGCAGTTACAGGGGGGTGAGGGAAAAACTGTTTTTT.

V gene TRBV7-9 combines with J gene TRBJ2-5; no clear D. Germline-derived CDR1 and CDR2 are SEHNR and FQNEAQ (reference sequence). Trimming stripped 8 bases from V and 5 bases from J, with 15 bases between. The CDR3 length is 13 residues. CDR3 nucleotide sequence: TGTGCCAGCGGCGCCGACGGATGGGAGACCCAGTACTTC. It translates to CASGADGWETQYF.

This clonotype was detected ten times or more. V and J are TRBV20-1 and TRBJ2-7; D is perhaps TRBD2 (6 bases). V was clipped by 5 bases and J by 2 bases, with 22 bases between them. Looked up from germline, CDR1 is DFQATT and CDR2 is SNEGSKA (reference sequence). The CDR3 spans 16 residues. The CDR3 nucleotides are TGCAGTGCTGCCGCACTTCCTCTAGCGACTACCTACGAGCAGTACTTC. Residues: CSAAALPLATTYEQYF.

This clonotype was seen at least ten times. The rearrangement links TRBV19 to TRBJ1-5, with D hard to call. Germline lookup yields CDR1 LNHDA and CDR2 SQIVND (reference sequence). This CDR3 has 14 residues. The V and J ends lost 4 bases and 4 bases respectively, with 11 bases between them. CDR3 nucleotides: TGTGCCAGTAGTAGGACGGGCTTTAATCAGCCCCAGCATTTT. Protein product: CASSRTGFNQPQHF.

The chain employs TRBV10-3 and TRBJ2-5; possible D gene TRBD1, 6 bases. V shed 3 bases and J shed 1 base, with 12 bases lying between them. CDR1 and CDR2 (germline): ENHRY, SYGVKD. The length of the CDR3 is 15 residues. CDR3 region: CAISEYRDTQETQYF. For the CDR3, the DNA is TGTGCCATCAGTGAATACCGGGACACCCAAGAGACCCAGTACTTC.

This clonotype turned up a few times. This rearrangement joins TRBV5-1 to TRBJ2-5; D remains unclear. Per germline, CDR1 SGHRS and CDR2 YFSETQ. Trimming took off 1 base at V and 5 bases at J, with 9 bases between the two ends. This CDR3 spans 13 amino acids. CDR3 DNA: TGCGCCAGCAGCTTGCTAGGGTTGGAGACCCAGTACTTC. Residues: CASSLLGLETQYF. Filled out from reference TRBV5-1 and TRBJ2-5, the complete variable domain reads KAGVTQTPRYLIKTRGQQVTLSCSPISGHRSVSWYQQTPGQGLQFLFEYFSETQRNKGNFPGRFSGRQFSNSRSEMNVSTLELGDSALYLCASSLLGLETQYFGPGTRLLVL.

The chain recombines TRBV28 with TRBJ2-1; 7 nucleotides match TRBD1. This CDR3 region has 14 residues. Germline CDR1 reads MDHEN; CDR2 reads SYDVKM. J lost 4 bases, V lost 9 bases, and 9 bases had no gene match. The CDR3 nucleotides are TGTGCCAGTAGGCCGGGACAGTGGTACAATGAGCAGTTCTTC. This translates into CASRPGQWYNEQFF.

This clonotype came up a few times. This chain joins TRBV6-1 and TRBJ1-5, with 10 nucleotides matching TRBD1. Germline assignment: CDR1 MNHNS and CDR2 SASEGT. V gave up 8 bases and J gave up 1 base; unmatched junction bases: 11. This CDR3 is built from 17 residues. This CDR3 reads CASLGQGDFGSNQPQHF. The CDR3 DNA reads TGTGCCAGCCTTGGACAGGGGGATTTCGGCAGCAATCAGCCCCAGCATTTT.

The chain carries TRBV5-1 and TRBJ1-6; 8 nucleotides align to TRBD1. Looked up from germline, CDR1 is SGHRS and CDR2 is YFSETQ. The CDR3 runs to 13 residues. V was clipped by 5 bases and J by 7 bases; unmatched bases: 2. CDR3 sequence (DNA): TGCGCCAGCAGGGACAGGGAGAATTCACCCCTCCACTTT. Protein sequence: CASRDRENSPLHF.

CDR3 in amino acids: CASSLEQYAGYTF. The CDR3 coding sequence is TGTGCCAGCAGCCTCGAGCAGTACGCGGGCTACACCTTC. The chain links TRBV7-9 to TRBJ1-2; D is uncertain. Trimming left V 5 bases short and J 8 bases short, with 15 bases between. CDR3 length: 13 residues. Germline-derived CDR1 and CDR2 are SEHNR and FQNEAQ (reference sequence).

The V and J genes are TRBV27 and TRBJ2-1; the D gene is possibly TRBD2 (6 bases). The V and J ends lost 8 bases and 8 bases respectively, with 22 bases between them. The CDR3 spans 15 residues. CDR1 and CDR2 from the germline V gene are MNHEY and SMNVEV (reference sequence). Written as DNA, the CDR3 is TGTGCCAGCCTGGCCGGCGGGAACGTCGGCGATGAGCAGTTCTTC. It is translated as CASLAGGNVGDEQFF.

This clonotype was detected only a few times. The chain couples TRBV6-5 to TRBJ2-7; tentative D call: TRBD2 (6 bases). CDR3 size: 16 residues. Germline V gene sequence: CDR1 MNHEY, CDR2 SVGAGI. The V and J ends lost 0 bases and 4 bases respectively, with 16 bases between them. The CDR3 here is CASSYSGTATGYEQYF. The CDR3 bases are TGTGCCAGCAGTTACTCCGGGACTGCAACGGGATACGAGCAGTACTTC.

A few counts support this clonotype. This chain links TRBV20-1 with TRBJ2-7; no firm D call. CDR3 length equals 13 residues. Germline-derived CDR1 and CDR2 are DFQATT and SNEGSKA (reference sequence). Between the trimmed V and J ends, which lost 6 bases and 5 bases, there was a span of 17 bases. CDR3: CSAQGTDSNEQYF. In DNA form, the CDR3 reads TGCAGTGCCCAAGGAACAGACTCGAACGAGCAGTACTTC.

Comment on this clonotype: Being one base from a much bigger clone, this may be a read error. This chain connects TRBV29-1 to TRBJ2-3, with TRBD2 identical over 7 bases. V shed 3 bases, J shed 5 bases, and the junction held 8 bases outside the gene matches. CDR1 and CDR2 from the germline V gene are SQVTM and ANQGSEA. The CDR3 spans 14 residues. The CDR3 coding sequence is TGCAGCGTTGATCAGGCGGGAGTGGGAGATACGCAGTATTTT. This sequence encodes CSVDQAGVGDTQYF.

The chain has TRBV20-1 and TRBJ2-4; D perhaps matches TRBD1 (5 bases). Trimming cost V 1 base and J 8 bases, with 15 bases left between them. The CDR3 has 14 residues. Germline values: CDR1 DFQATT, CDR2 SNEGSKA (reference sequence). This chain's CDR3 is CSARGFGSRDIQYF. For the CDR3, the DNA is TGCAGTGCTAGAGGCTTTGGTAGCAGGGACATTCAGTACTTC.

This clonotype has only a few counts. The chain combines TRBV12-3 or TRBV12-4 with TRBJ2-7, with no clear D. The germline V and J ends were trimmed by 6 bases and 6 bases, with 12 bases remaining between them. This CDR3 has 12 residues. In DNA form, the CDR3 reads TGTGCCAGCAGGTTCCACCCCTCCGAGCAGTACTTC. Translating gives CASRFHPSEQYF.

The sample holds a few counts of this clonotype. The rearrangement uses TRBV19 and TRBJ1-2; D is ambiguous. V lost 1 base to trimming and J lost 8 bases, with 17 bases between them. This CDR3 region has 15 residues. The germline gives CDR1 LNHDA, CDR2 SQIVND (reference sequence). The CDR3 DNA reads as TGTGCCAGTAGTATAGGACGAGGCCCTGTTGGAGGCTACACCTTC. Its translation: CASSIGRGPVGGYTF.

This clonotype appeared many times. V usage is TRBV4-1 and J usage is TRBJ1-6; a weak D match, TRBD1 (5 bases). The CDR3 spans 15 residues. V lost 3 bases and J lost 3, with 9 bases in between. CDR1 and CDR2 from the germline V gene are MGHRA and YSYEKL. CDR3 sequence (DNA): TGCGCCAGCAGCCAGGGGGGATTCTATAATTCACCCCTCCACTTT. Amino acids: CASSQGGFYNSPLHF.

J is TRBJ2-7 and V is TRBV5-1; TRBD2 is a possible D gene (6 bases). The germline V gene encodes CDR1 SGHRS and CDR2 YFSETQ. There are 15 residues in the CDR3. Between the trimmed V and J ends, which lost 2 bases and 2 bases, there was a span of 14 bases. The CDR3 DNA reads as TGCGCCAGCAGCTTTTCGGGACTCCCTACCTACGAGCAGTACTTC. It is translated as CASSFSGLPTYEQYF.